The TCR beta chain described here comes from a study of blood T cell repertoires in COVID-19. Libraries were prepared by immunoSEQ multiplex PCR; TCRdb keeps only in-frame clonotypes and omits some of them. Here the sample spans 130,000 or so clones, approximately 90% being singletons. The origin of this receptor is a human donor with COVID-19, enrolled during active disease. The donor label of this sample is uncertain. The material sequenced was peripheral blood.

The CDR3 DNA reads as TGCGCCAGCAGCCAAGAAGCCGACAATGAGCAGTTCTTC. Its protein product is CASSQEADNEQFF. The chain has TRBV4-1 and TRBJ2-1; no clear D gene. Germline CDR1 is MGHRA and CDR2 is YSYEKL. V lost 0 bases to trimming and J lost 5 bases, with 5 bases between them. This CDR3 has 13 amino acids.